One and the same sample provided the 4 T cell receptor beta chains below, sequenced in a study of cytomegalovirus exposure and HLA in healthy donors. PCR employed 60 Vbeta and 13 Jbeta primers. The method was immunoSEQ multiplex PCR; TCRdb's version includes in-frame clones alone and lacks a portion of them. The table includes around 150,000 clones, around 84% detected once. Sample: PBMCs. These TCRs come from a man aged 18 to 35 in good health and CMV-seropositive.

The J gene is TRBJ1-3, the V gene TRBV5-8, with D maybe TRBD1 (6 bases). Germline V gives CDR1 SGHTS, CDR2 YDEGEE. This CDR3 has 17 residues. V gave up 4 bases and J gave up 0 bases, with 17 bases separating them. CDR3 coding DNA: TGTGCCAGCAGCGCGGGGGGCCTATTCATCTCTGGAAACACCATATATTTT. Translation gives CASSAGGLFISGNTIYF.

The gene calls are TRBV5-4 and TRBJ2-3, with TRBD1 as a possible D gene (5 bases). Germline V gives CDR1 SGHNT, CDR2 YYREEE (reference sequence). Trimming shortened V by 0 bases and J by 3 bases, and 11 bases separated the two germline ends. This CDR3 has 15 residues. The CDR3 sequence: CASSLDQGVTDTQYF. DNA for the CDR3: TGTGCCAGCAGCTTGGACCAGGGTGTTACAGATACGCAGTATTTT.

The rearrangement links TRBV4-3 to TRBJ2-5; D gene uncertain. Between the trimmed V and J ends, which lost 0 bases and 2 bases, there was a span of 4 bases. CDR3 size: 13 residues. The germline CDR1 and CDR2 sequences are LGHNA and YSLEER. This CDR3 reads CASSQDSQETQYF. The CDR3 DNA follows: TGCGCCAGCAGCCAAGACTCGCAAGAGACCCAGTACTTC.

This chain uses TRBV30 with TRBJ1-6; D is unclear. The germline gives CDR1 GTSNPN, CDR2 SVGIG (reference sequence). Trimming cost V 2 bases and J 0 bases, with 8 bases left between them. This CDR3 is 15 amino acids long. For the CDR3, the DNA is TGTGCCTGGAGTCAGGAAAGCTCCTATAATTCACCCCTCCACTTT. Translated, it gives CAWSQESSYNSPLHF.